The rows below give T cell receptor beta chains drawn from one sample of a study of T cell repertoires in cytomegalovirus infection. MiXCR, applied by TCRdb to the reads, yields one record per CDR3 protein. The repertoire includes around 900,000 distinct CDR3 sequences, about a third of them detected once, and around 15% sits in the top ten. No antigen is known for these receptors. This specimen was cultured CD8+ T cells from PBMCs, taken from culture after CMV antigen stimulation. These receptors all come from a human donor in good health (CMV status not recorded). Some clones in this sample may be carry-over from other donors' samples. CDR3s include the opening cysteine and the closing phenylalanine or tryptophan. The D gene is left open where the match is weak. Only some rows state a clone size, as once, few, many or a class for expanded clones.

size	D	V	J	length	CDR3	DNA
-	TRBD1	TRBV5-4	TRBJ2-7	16	CASSGAGTGAAHEQYF	TGTGCCAGCAGCGGGGCGGGGACAGGGGCGGCCCACGAGCAGTACTTC
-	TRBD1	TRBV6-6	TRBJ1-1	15	CASSYPGQGRPEAFF	TGTGCCAGCAGTTACCCGGGACAGGGGAGGCCTGAAGCTTTCTTT
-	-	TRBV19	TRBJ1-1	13	CASSQGYNTEAFF	TGTGCCAGTTCTCAGGGGTACAACACTGAAGCTTTCTTT
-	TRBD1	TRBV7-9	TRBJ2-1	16	CASSPTGGNHYNEQFF	TGTGCCAGCAGCCCGACAGGGGGAAACCACTACAATGAGCAGTTCTTC
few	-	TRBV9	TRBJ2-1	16	CASSPRRGGANNEQFF	TGTGCCAGCAGCCCCCGGAGGGGGGGGGCAAACAATGAGCAGTTCTTC
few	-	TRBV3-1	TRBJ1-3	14	CASSLGYSGNTIYF	TGTGCCAGCAGCCTCGGGTACTCTGGAAACACCATATATTTT
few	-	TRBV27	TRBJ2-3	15	CASRGDEWGIDTQYF	TGTGCCAGCAGAGGGGACGAGTGGGGAATAGATACGCAGTATTTT
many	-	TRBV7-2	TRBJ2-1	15	CASSLAERLYNEQFF	TGTGCCAGCAGCTTAGCTGAGCGCCTTTACAATGAGCAGTTCTTC
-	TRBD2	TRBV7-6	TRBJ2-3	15	CASSLIAGGTDTQYF	TGTGCCAGCAGCTTAATAGCGGGAGGCACAGATACGCAGTATTTT
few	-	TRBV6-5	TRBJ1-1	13	CASSSGTGPEAFF	TGTGCCAGCAGTTCGGGAACCGGCCCTGAAGCTTTCTTT
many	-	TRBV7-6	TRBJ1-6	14	CASSQAWQNSPLHF	TGTGCCAGCAGCCAAGCCTGGCAGAATTCACCCCTCCACTTT
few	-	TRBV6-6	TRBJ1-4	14	CASSLGGIGEKLFF	TGTGCCAGCAGCCTCGGGGGAATTGGTGAAAAACTGTTTTTT
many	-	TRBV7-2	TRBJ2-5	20	CASSLVSGAIYQVDQETQYF	TGTGCCAGCAGCTTAGTCAGTGGGGCCATCTATCAAGTCGACCAAGAGACCCAGTACTTC
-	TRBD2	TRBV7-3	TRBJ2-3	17	CASSDKLAGGFTDTQYF	TGTGCTAGCAGCGATAAACTAGCGGGGGGCTTCACAGATACGCAGTATTTT
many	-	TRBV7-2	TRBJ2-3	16	CASSLYGTPNTDTQYF	TGTGCCAGCAGCTTATATGGGACACCCAACACAGATACGCAGTATTTT
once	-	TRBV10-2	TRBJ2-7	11	CASRQSYEQYF	TGCGCCAGCCGACAGTCCTACGAGCAGTACTTC
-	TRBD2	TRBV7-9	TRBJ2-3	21	CASSSGLAGDAGLFSTDTQYF	TGTGCCAGCAGCTCGGGACTAGCGGGGGACGCCGGTCTCTTTAGCACAGATACGCAGTATTTT
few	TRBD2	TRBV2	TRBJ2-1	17	CASSEPRGGTSPDEQFF	TGTGCCAGCAGTGAACCCCGGGGAGGGACCAGCCCCGACGAGCAGTTCTTC
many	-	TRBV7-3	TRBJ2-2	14	CASSFGGGTGELFF	TGTGCCAGCAGCTTCGGAGGGGGGACCGGGGAGCTGTTTTTT
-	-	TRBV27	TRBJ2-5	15	CASSLDQGMMETQYF	TGTGCCAGCAGTTTAGATCAGGGGATGATGGAGACCCAGTACTTC
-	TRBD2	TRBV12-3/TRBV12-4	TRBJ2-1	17	CASTFTSGDTSYNEQFF	TGTGCCAGCACCTTCACTAGCGGGGACACAAGCTACAATGAGCAGTTCTTC
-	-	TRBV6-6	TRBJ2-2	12	CALGRPRGELFF	TGTGCCCTGGGGAGGCCTCGGGGGGAGCTGTTTTTT
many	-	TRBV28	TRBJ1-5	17	CASSPKFFVRGNQPQHF	TGTGCCAGCAGTCCTAAGTTTTTTGTGAGGGGTAATCAGCCCCAGCATTTT
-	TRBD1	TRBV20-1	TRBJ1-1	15	CSAKRDRERYTEAFF	TGCAGTGCTAAGCGGGACAGGGAGAGGTACACTGAAGCTTTCTTT
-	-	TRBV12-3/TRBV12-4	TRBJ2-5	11	CASRDSETQYF	TGTGCCAGCAGGGACAGCGAGACCCAGTACTTC
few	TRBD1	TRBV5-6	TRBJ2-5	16	CASSLGPWDRQETQYF	TGTGCCAGCAGCTTGGGGCCGTGGGACAGACAAGAGACCCAGTACTTC
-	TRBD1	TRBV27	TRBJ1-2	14	CASRIGQASYGYTF	TGTGCCAGCAGAATTGGACAGGCTTCCTATGGCTACACCTTC
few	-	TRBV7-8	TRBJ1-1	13	CASSANYHTEAFF	TGTGCCAGCAGCGCTAATTATCACACTGAAGCTTTCTTT
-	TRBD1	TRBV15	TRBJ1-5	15	CATSIDRGLNQPQHF	TGTGCCACCAGCATTGACAGGGGGTTAAATCAGCCCCAGCATTTT
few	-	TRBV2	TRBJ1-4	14	CAILHTATNEKLFF	TGTGCCATCCTACACACGGCAACTAATGAAAAACTGTTTTTT
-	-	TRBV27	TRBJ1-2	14	CASSSGLSNYGYTF	TGTGCCAGCAGTTCCGGACTGAGCAACTATGGCTACACCTTC
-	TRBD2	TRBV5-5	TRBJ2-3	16	CASSKGLAVSTDTQYF	TGTGCCAGCAGCAAGGGACTAGCGGTTAGCACAGATACGCAGTATTTT